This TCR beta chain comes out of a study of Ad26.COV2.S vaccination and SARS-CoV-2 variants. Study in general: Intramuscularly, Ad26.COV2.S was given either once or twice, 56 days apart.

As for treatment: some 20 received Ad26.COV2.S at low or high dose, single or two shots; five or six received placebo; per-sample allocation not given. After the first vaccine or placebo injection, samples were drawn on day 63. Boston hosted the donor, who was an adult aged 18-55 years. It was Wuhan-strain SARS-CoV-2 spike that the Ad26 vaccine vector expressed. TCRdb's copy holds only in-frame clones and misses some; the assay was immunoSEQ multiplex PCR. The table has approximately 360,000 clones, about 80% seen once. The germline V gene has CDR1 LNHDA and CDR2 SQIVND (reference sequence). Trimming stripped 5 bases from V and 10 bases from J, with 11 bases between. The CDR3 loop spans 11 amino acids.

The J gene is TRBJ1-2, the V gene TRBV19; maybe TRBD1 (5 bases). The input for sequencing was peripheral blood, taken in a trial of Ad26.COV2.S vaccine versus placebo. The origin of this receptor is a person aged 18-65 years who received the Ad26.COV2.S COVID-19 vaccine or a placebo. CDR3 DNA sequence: TGTGCCAGTAGTCTTACAGGAGACTACACCTTC. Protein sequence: CASSLTGDYTF.